These T cell receptor beta chains were read from a single sample in a study of blood T cell repertoires in COVID-19. Produced via immunoSEQ multiplex PCR; TCRdb's table is partial and in-frame only. The sample has over 250,000 clones; 85% to 90% are singletons. The sequencing input was peripheral blood. The receptors here all came from a woman in her thirties or forties who had recovered from COVID-19. CDR3s include the opening cysteine and the closing phenylalanine or tryptophan. The order of the fields is D gene, V gene, J gene, clone size, CDR3 protein, CDR3 DNA. A D gene is named only where the DNA matches it firmly. Rows give clone size only sometimes, using once, few, many, or a class for an expanded clone.

TRBD1,TRBV27,TRBJ1-2,-,CASKDREEYGYTF,TGTGCCAGCAAGGACAGGGAAGAGTATGGCTACACCTTC
-,TRBV6-5,TRBJ1-2,-,CASSRTGRANYGYTF,TGTGCCAGCAGCCGTACAGGGCGGGCTAACTATGGCTACACCTTC
TRBD2,TRBV11-3,TRBJ2-5,-,CASSCKEGRGNETQYF,TGTGCCAGCAGCTGTAAAGAGGGGCGGGGGAATGAGACCCAGTACTTC
TRBD1,TRBV3-1/TRBV3-2,TRBJ1-5,-,CASSRTGGTNQPQHF,TGTGCCAGCAGCCGGACAGGGGGAACCAATCAGCCCCAGCATTTT
TRBD1,TRBV18,TRBJ2-7,-,CASSPQGAEGQYF,TGTGCCAGCTCACCACAGGGGGCTGAGGGGCAGTACTTC
-,TRBV7-2,TRBJ2-7,-,CASSLRRTYEQYF,TGTGCCAGCAGCTTACGGAGGACCTACGAGCAGTACTTC
-,TRBV21-1,TRBJ2-1,-,CASSNRGDSRSYNEQFF,TGTGCCAGCAGCAATCGAGGGGACAGTCGCTCCTACAATGAGCAGTTCTTC
-,TRBV10-3,TRBJ2-7,-,CAISVGGDEQYF,TGTGCCATCAGTGTGGGAGGCGACGAGCAGTACTTC
-,TRBV5-1,TRBJ1-3,once,CASSSVGSGNTIYF,TGCGCCAGCAGCTCGGTCGGGTCTGGAAACACCATATATTTT
-,TRBV5-1,TRBJ1-2,-,CASSLAEGYYGYTF,TGCGCCAGCAGCTTGGCGGAGGGTTACTATGGCTACACCTTC
TRBD1,TRBV5-1,TRBJ2-7,few,CASSLDGTGKYEQYF,TGCGCCAGCAGCTTGGATGGGACAGGCAAGTACGAGCAGTACTTC
-,TRBV5-1,TRBJ2-5,-,CASSLAKTIQETQYF,TGCGCCAGCAGCTTGGCCAAAACTATCCAAGAGACCCAGTACTTC
TRBD1,TRBV4-1,TRBJ2-4,-,CASSQTHRDSRYF,TGCGCCAGCAGCCAAACCCACCGGGACAGCCGGTACTTC
-,TRBV7-9,TRBJ2-5,-,CASSPTAIQETQYF,TGTGCCAGCAGCCCGACAGCGATACAAGAGACCCAGTACTTC